This TCR beta chain was identified in a study of T-cell memory formation after mild COVID-19. Study summary: Among the donors, TCR clusters were largely specific to each donor. Findings of the study overall: CM and EM subsets held most contracting CD4+ clones; EMRA held CD8+ ones. Clones that got smaller from day 15 to 85 had even CD4/CD8, while clones growing later tipped toward CD4+.

Worth noting for this clonotype: Antigen specificity is unknown.

CDR1 and CDR2 from the germline V gene are DFQATT and SNEGSKA (reference sequence). V dropped 5 bases and J dropped 5; count of bases not matched to a gene: 7. The CDR3 sequence is 16 residues long. TCRdb re-called the 5' RACE reads with MiXCR, one entry per CDR3 protein. The sample records approximately 250,000 distinct CDR3 sequences, roughly 15% being singletons. The V gene is TRBV20-1, the J gene TRBJ2-3; TRBD2 matches at 16 bases. Material: PBMCs or a T cell subset sorted from them (not recorded which). This TCR was sampled from an adult woman who had mild COVID-19 (a few samples of this study predate the infection). Cell type and time point are not known. The CDR3 DNA sequence: TGCAGTGCTCCGGGGACTAGCGGGGGGGCGGGAGATACGCAGTATTTT. Protein: CSAPGTSGGAGDTQYF.